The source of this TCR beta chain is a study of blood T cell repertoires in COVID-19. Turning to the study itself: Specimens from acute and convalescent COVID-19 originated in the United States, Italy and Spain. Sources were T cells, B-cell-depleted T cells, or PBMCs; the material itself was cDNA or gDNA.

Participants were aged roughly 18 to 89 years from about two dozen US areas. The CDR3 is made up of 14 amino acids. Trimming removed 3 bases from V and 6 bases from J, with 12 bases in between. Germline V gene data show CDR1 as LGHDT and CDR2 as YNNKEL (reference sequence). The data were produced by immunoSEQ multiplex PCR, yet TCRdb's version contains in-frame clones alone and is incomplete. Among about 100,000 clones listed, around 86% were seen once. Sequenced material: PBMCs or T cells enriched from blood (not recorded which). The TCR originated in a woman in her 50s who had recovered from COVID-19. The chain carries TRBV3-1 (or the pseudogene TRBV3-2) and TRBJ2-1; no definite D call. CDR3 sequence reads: CASSHTKPSNEQFF. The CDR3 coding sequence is TGTGCCAGCAGCCACACAAAACCATCCAATGAGCAGTTCTTC.